The source of this TCR beta chain is a study of shared clonotypes between healthy human individuals (TCRdb year 2020). Concerning the study at large: Two women and three men aged 18 to 49 years were included in the cohort. To increase sequencing depth and limit assay-specific biases, TCR repertoire library preparation and sequencing were carried out by different laboratories using diverse techniques. For each donor, three plates each were used for CD4 naive and CD4 memory, two plates were used for CD8 naive, and one plate was used for CD8 memory. Per donor, leukapheresis produced somewhere between about 0.94 and 9 billion PBMCs. Blood TCR repertoires of a handful of healthy adults were deeply sequenced to estimate repertoire size and the extent of clonotype sharing between individuals. Overall results and qualifications from the work: Rarefaction of sorted-subset datasets indicated incomplete sequencing despite the large sequencing depth. The genetic and exposure-history diversity represented was limited by the small number of donors. Sampling was restricted to blood, and TCR repertoires in tissue are likely to differ from TCR repertoires in blood. Pairwise subsampling led to the expectation that sequencing depth would affect the degree of clonotype sharing among donors. Compared with non-shared clonotypes, clonotypes shared by all four sorted-subset donors had higher generation probabilities. When a handful of donors were compared, the shared fraction of clonotypes was around 5% for naive CD4, approximately 3.3% for naive CD8, 2.3% for memory CD4, and less than 0.5% for memory CD8. Estimated clonotype richness was generally larger for naive than for memory subsets.

As concerns this clone: Its target antigen remains unknown. No much larger clone is present one base from it, and per-base qualities are unavailable.

The junction carries 15 bases between V and J, which are trimmed by 8 bases and 5 bases respectively. Measured from the cysteine to the phenylalanine, the CDR3 is 13 residues long. Kept here is only the CDR3 DNA, which spans 39 bases and is read in frame from base 1. The germline V gene yields SGHAT for CDR1 and FQNNGV for CDR2. The donors were healthy, HIV-negative adults with no recently reported acute infections or vaccinations. Every donor was a Caucasian adult living in Nashville, Tennessee, USA. CD4+ T cells were enriched by magnetic negative selection; naive cells were then positively selected on CD45RA, and the negative fraction formed the memory subset. Blood was collected by leukapheresis, and PBMCs were isolated by Ficoll-Histopaque density gradient centrifugation and then cryopreserved in liquid nitrogen vapor phase. Analytical flow cytometry was used to check the purity and quantity of each magnetically sorted T cell population. Genomic DNA was isolated from every sorted fraction and measured by UV absorbance on a Nanodrop 2000c.

TCR CDR3 regions were amplified from genomic DNA by multiplex PCR using the deep immunoSEQ assay. For each cell subset, the extracted genomic DNA was distributed evenly across all wells of several immunoSEQ 96-well plates, and each plate served as one replicate. For sorted subsets, 150 to 200 ng genomic DNA, equal to about 30,000 T cell genomes, was loaded into each replicate PCR. The purified libraries were quantified using a Qubit 3.0 fluorometer, sized with a Bioanalyzer 2100, and then quantified again using the KAPA Library Quantification kit. Each immunoSEQ 96-well plate was sequenced on its own single-read 150-cycle Illumina NextSeq 550 flow cell. As for how the authors treated the data: Because only junctional sequences without quality scores were contained in the immunoSEQ output, filtering matching that applied to full-length reads could not be performed. To assign V/J genes and CDR3, sequences were annotated using PyIR, a Python wrapper for IgBLAST v1.9, with IMGT germline references. Reads were removed for weak V/J assignments (E-value above 1e-6), missing CDR3, stop codons, out-of-frame junctions, or ambiguous translated residues. V3J clonotypes were defined by identical inferred V gene, J gene, and CDR3 amino acid sequence. The percentage overlap between two repertoires was calculated by dividing the number of shared unique clonotypes by the size of the smaller repertoire. Richness of each repertoire was evaluated using RTK rarefaction, the Chao1 estimator, and Recon v2.1 estimates of unobserved clonotypes. Generation probabilities were computed with OLGA for all TCRbeta clonotypes obtained by the gDNA method from several donors. Entries here come from immuneACCESS through TCRdb and include only in-frame sequences with V and J called. Some clones fail to appear in such tables; in the studies checked, an unresolved V gene covers under half of the shortfall, and the cause of the remainder is unknown. For V, J and clone size, that table is used; D and trimming come from the DNA. The sample contains approximately 530,000 clones, approximately 95% of them found a single time. The ten largest make up 0.06% of the sample.

Sample: naive CD4+ T cells sorted from blood. The cell subset or site label here, explained by the study, means: CD45RA+ positively selected. The rearrangement combines TRBV11-2 with TRBJ2-5; the D gene is possibly TRBD1 or TRBD2, with 7 bases matching each. This TCR was recovered from a woman in her twenties or thirties in good health. At the DNA level, the sequence is TGTGCCAGCGGGGGGAGGGGGCCGGAGACCCAGTACTTC. This codes for CASGGRGPETQYF.